Detailed here is one T cell receptor (beta chain). The data were taken from a study of blood T cell repertoires in COVID-19. Across the whole study: The analysed material was cDNA or gDNA that came from T cells, B-cell-depleted T cells, or PBMCs.

Source study methods: Scientists estimated how many nucleated cells there were by amplifying reference gene primers. Produced via immunoSEQ multiplex PCR; TCRdb's table is partial and in-frame only. The V and J calls and the clone size are those of that table, but D and trimming were determined from the DNA. The data contain about 190,000 clones, over 75% of them singletons. The V gene's germline CDR1 is MDHEN and CDR2 SYDVKM. This CDR3 has 14 amino acids. V dropped 6 bases and J dropped 1; count of bases not matched to a gene: 4. Material for sequencing was peripheral blood. The rearrangement uses TRBV28 and TRBJ1-1, with 8 bases matching TRBD1. This TCR came from a woman older than 75 with active or convalescent COVID-19. CDR3 amino acids: CASRLGQGNTEAFF. In nucleotides, the CDR3 is TGTGCCAGCAGGCTCGGACAGGGGAACACTGAAGCTTTCTTT.